These 9 T cell receptor beta chains share one sample of origin, sequenced in a study of cytomegalovirus exposure and HLA in healthy donors. PCR involved 60 Vbeta and 13 Jbeta primers. Generated by immunoSEQ multiplex PCR, the TCRdb table keeps only in-frame clones and is missing some. This sample has 150,000 to 200,000 clones, with around 80% found just once. Sequencing was performed on PBMCs. The receptor set was obtained from a man aged 18 to 29 in good health and CMV-seronegative.

The rearrangement uses TRBV18 and TRBJ2-2, with TRBD2 as a possible D gene (6 bases). This CDR3 contains 14 residues. V was cut by 3 bases and J by 4 bases, with 9 bases left in between. CDR1 and CDR2 from the germline V gene are KGHSH and LQKENI. CDR3 bases: TGTGCCAGCTCACCGTCCGGGGGCACCGGGGAGCTGTTTTTT. Its protein is CASSPSGGTGELFF.

The chain combines TRBV6-1 with TRBJ1-5; perhaps TRBD1 as D (6 bases). Germline V gene lookup returns CDR1 MNHNS and CDR2 SASEGT. V gave up 2 bases and J gave up 6 bases, with 8 bases separating them. There are 13 residues in the CDR3. The CDR3 DNA sequence: TGTGCCAGCAGTGAAAACAGGGTTCAGCCCCAGCATTTT. It is translated as CASSENRVQPQHF.

The chain recombines TRBV9 with TRBJ2-7; 7 bases map to TRBD1. V trimming: 3 bases; J trimming: 3 bases; junction bases outside the gene matches: 6. Germline V lookup: CDR1 SGDLS, CDR2 YYNGEE. The CDR3 extends over 14 amino acids. This CDR3 is CASSAWDSYYEQYF. The CDR3 region has the DNA TGTGCCAGCAGCGCCTGGGACAGCTACTACGAGCAGTACTTC.

This chain links TRBV11-2 with TRBJ1-3, with 7 positions matching TRBD1. The germline V gene has CDR1 SGHAT and CDR2 FQNNGV. CDR3 size: 15 residues. The V and J ends lost 4 bases and 1 base, in that order; junction bases with no gene match: 4. CDR3 in DNA: TGTGCCAGCAGCTCGCTCAGGGGGTCTGGAAACACCATATATTTT. The encoded protein is CASSSLRGSGNTIYF.

This chain uses TRBV7-6 with TRBJ2-2, with 10 bases that match TRBD1. V lost 5 bases and J lost 5; bases outside the gene matches: 5. CDR3 length: 15 residues. Germline V CDR1 and CDR2: SGHVS, FNYEAQ. The CDR3 DNA reads TGTGCCAGCAGCCTCCCGGGACAGGGGACCGGGGAGCTGTTTTTT. It encodes CASSLPGQGTGELFF. Using reference TRBV7-6 and TRBJ2-2 for the parts outside the CDR3, the full variable domain is GAGVSQSPRYKVTKRGQDVALRCDPISGHVSLYWYRQALGQGPEFLTYFNYEAQQDKSGLPNDRFSAERPEGSISTLTIQRTEQRDSAMYRCASSLPGQGTGELFFGEGSRLTVL.

The CDR3 here is CATSRDMGGGTRNEQFF. For the CDR3, the DNA is TGTGCCACCAGCAGAGATATGGGAGGGGGAACGAGAAATGAGCAGTTCTTC. The genes are TRBV15 and TRBJ2-1; TRBD2 is a possible D gene (7 bases). V was cut by 0 bases and J by 7 bases, with 19 bases left in between. Germline CDR1 and CDR2: LNHNV and YYDKDF (reference sequence). The length of the CDR3 is 17 residues.

CDR3 sequence reads: CASSLQATNEKLFF. The CDR3, as DNA: TGTGCCAGCAGTTTGCAGGCAACTAATGAAAAACTGTTTTTT. The chain combines TRBV27 with TRBJ1-4, with no clear D. Between the trimmed V and J ends, which lost 3 bases and 0 bases, there was a span of 5 bases. The CDR3 length is 14 residues. Germline CDR1 reads MNHEY; CDR2 reads SMNVEV (reference sequence).

The CDR3 reads CASSPQTGLALETQYF. CDR3 nucleotides: TGTGCCAGCAGCCCCCAGACAGGACTAGCATTGGAGACCCAGTACTTC. The V and J genes are TRBV7-6 and TRBJ2-5, with 8 bases identical to TRBD2. The CDR3 covers 16 residues. With V trimmed by 5 bases and J by 5 bases, 13 bases remained unmatched. CDR1 is SGHVS and CDR2 is FNYEAQ in the germline V gene.

The chain joins TRBV7-2 to TRBJ2-5; D uncertain. This CDR3 spans 13 amino acids. The V gene lost 5 bases and the J gene lost 7 bases, with 14 bases spanning the gap. The germline CDR1 and CDR2 sequences are SGHTA and FQGNSA. The CDR3, as DNA: TGTGCCAGCAGCCCGCGGCCAGCCGGGACCCAGTACTTC. This sequence encodes CASSPRPAGTQYF.